These 9 T cell receptor beta chains came from one sample sequenced in a study of T cell repertoires in ileal Crohn's disease. TCRdb's copy holds only in-frame clones and misses some; the assay was immunoSEQ multiplex PCR. The repertoire holds some 9,200 clones, roughly 85% seen once, with about 20% in the top ten. Time point here: neoterminal ileum biopsy at postoperative endoscopy, about 6 months after surgery. What was sequenced was ileal tissue. All receptors derive from an adult with Crohn's disease.

The DNA for the CDR3 is TGTGCCAGCAGCTTAGTACCCCCTAGGCCCGGGGAGCTGTTTTTT. It is translated as CASSLVPPRPGELFF. The V and J genes are TRBV7-6 and TRBJ2-2; D is uncertain. Germline assignment: CDR1 SGHVS and CDR2 FNYEAQ. This CDR3 contains 15 residues. Trimming removed 1 base at V and 6 bases at J, with 12 bases between.

The chain combines TRBV10-3 with TRBJ1-1; 7 positions agree with TRBD1. This CDR3 is built from 14 residues. The ends lost 2 bases at V and 4 bases at J; junction bases unmatched: 4. Germline V gene sequence: CDR1 ENHRY, CDR2 SYGVKD. This CDR3 reads CAISETGDVTEAFF. In nucleotides, the CDR3 is TGTGCCATCAGTGAGACAGGGGATGTCACTGAAGCTTTCTTT.

The chain recombines TRBV7-9 with TRBJ2-7; 8 bases map to TRBD2. Looked up from germline, CDR1 is SEHNR and CDR2 is FQNEAQ (reference sequence). The CDR3 has 14 amino acids. V lost 6 bases, J lost 0 bases, and 4 bases stayed unmatched. The CDR3 spells CASRPGGASYEQYF. DNA for the CDR3: TGTGCCAGCAGACCGGGGGGGGCCTCCTACGAGCAGTACTTC.

The chain carries TRBV19 and TRBJ2-2; TRBD1 agrees at 7 bases. Trimming removed 4 bases from V and 7 bases from J; junction bases left unmatched: 9. The CDR3 extends over 15 amino acids. The germline V gene encodes CDR1 LNHDA and CDR2 SQIVND (reference sequence). The CDR3 here is CASSRGQAVIGELFF. CDR3 in DNA: TGTGCCAGTAGTAGAGGACAGGCGGTTATCGGGGAGCTGTTTTTT.

The rearrangement uses TRBV5-6 and TRBJ2-2; 7 bases agree with TRBD1. This CDR3 is 15 amino acids long. The trim removed 2 bases at V and 6 bases at J, leaving 7 bases unmatched. Germline lookup yields CDR1 SGHDT and CDR2 YYEEEE. CDR3 loop: CASSFKGGGAGELFF. The CDR3 region has the DNA TGTGCCAGCAGCTTCAAAGGGGGCGGCGCCGGGGAGCTGTTTTTT.

V gene TRBV5-1 combines with J gene TRBJ2-2; 7 nucleotides line up with TRBD1. The V gene's germline CDR1 is SGHRS and CDR2 YFSETQ. V was clipped by 3 bases and J by 5 bases; unmatched bases: 7. The CDR3 is 15 residues long. The CDR3 DNA reads TGCGCCAGCAGCTCCCGTGAACAGGGGACCGGGGAGCTGTTTTTT. This translates into CASSSREQGTGELFF.

Sample share makes this clone large. The sample carries other DNA sequences with the same CDR3. The rearrangement joins TRBV19 to TRBJ2-7, with 9 bases identical to TRBD2. J gave up 2 bases and V 3 bases, and 2 bases lay outside the gene matches. The length of the CDR3 is 14 residues. Germline-derived CDR1 and CDR2 are LNHDA and SQIVND (reference sequence). The CDR3 spells CASSITSGPYEQYF. DNA of the CDR3: TGTGCCAGTAGTATCACTAGCGGGCCCTACGAGCAGTACTTC.

This chain links TRBV7-2 with TRBJ1-5; tentatively, D is TRBD1 (5 bases). V lost 5 bases and J 7 bases, leaving 15 bases between the germline ends. Germline V CDR1 and CDR2: SGHTA, FQGNSA. There are 14 residues in the CDR3. CDR3 sequence reads: CASSQRQGGQPQHF. The CDR3 DNA follows: TGTGCCAGCAGCCAGAGGCAGGGCGGCCAGCCCCAGCATTTT.

This clone was seen more than once but under ten times. The chain combines TRBV6-1 with TRBJ1-5; the match to TRBD1 covers 11 bases. The germline gives CDR1 MNHNS, CDR2 SASEGT. The CDR3 length is 16 residues. V lost 4 bases to trimming and J lost 7 bases; unmatched junction nucleotides: 9. Here the CDR3 DNA reads TGTGCCAGCAGTGCCCGGACAGGGGGCTTTGGGCAGCCCCAGCATTTT. It translates to CASSARTGGFGQPQHF.